This T cell receptor (beta chain) is from a study of T cell responses to AZD1222 COVID-19 vaccine. Regarding the study as a whole: Increases in Spike-specific TCR breadth and depth were seen after two AZD1222 doses. Seropositivity was recorded at baseline in only five to seven AZD1222 recipients.

For this clone: As yet, its antigen is unknown. This sample includes further DNA sequences coding for the same CDR3.

Some clones are missing from TCRdb's copy, which holds only in-frame ones; the method was immunoSEQ multiplex PCR. The table lists 150,000 to 200,000 clones, 80% to 95% of them singletons. The CDR3 is 14 amino acids. V gave up 0 bases and J gave up 5 bases, with 10 bases separating them. Germline assignment: CDR1 SGHTA and CDR2 FQGNSA. This chain connects TRBV7-2 to TRBJ2-5; TRBD1 might be the D (5 bases). The source material was peripheral blood, sampled 28 days after the second dose of the MenACWY control vaccine. This TCR was sampled from an adult who received the MenACWY meningococcal vaccine as a control. The CDR3 is CASSLAGAGETQYF. The CDR3 coding sequence is TGTGCCAGCAGCTTAGCAGGGGCTGGGGAGACCCAGTACTTC.